This entry lists 5 T cell receptor beta chains sequenced from one sample in a study of kidney transplant recipient with SARS-CoV-2 infection. TCRdb reprocessed the reads via MiXCR and lists one record per CDR3 protein. The table includes some 220,000 distinct CDR3 sequences, 29% detected once. Sequenced here: a blood sample, sampled at baseline and between days 110 and 120 from a kidney transplant recipient. The receptors here all came from a male patient aged 30 to 39 who had COVID-19 and was a kidney transplant recipient. These T cells may partly come from the graft donor.

This clonotype was detected ten times or more. This chain uses TRBV5-5 with TRBJ1-5; the match to TRBD1 covers 9 bases. With 2 bases clipped from V and 1 base from J, the junction kept 7 bases outside the gene matches. Germline loops: CDR1 SGHKS, CDR2 YYEKEE (reference sequence). The CDR3 sequence is 17 residues long. The CDR3 loop is CASSFGTGMGSNQPQHF. The CDR3 DNA reads as TGTGCCAGCAGCTTCGGGACAGGGATGGGCAGCAATCAGCCCCAGCATTTT. Together with reference TRBV5-5 and TRBJ1-5, the CDR3 gives the full variable domain: DAGVTQSPTHLIKTRGQQVTLRCSPISGHKSVSWYQQVLGQGPQFIFQYYEKEERGRGNFPDRFSARQFPNYSSELNVNALLLGDSALYLCASSFGTGMGSNQPQHFGDGTRLSIL.

A remark on this clonotype: This may stem from a read error, because a much larger clone lies one nucleotide away. V is TRBV5-1 and J is TRBJ2-5, with 8 bases that match TRBD2. Germline V gives CDR1 SGHRS, CDR2 YFSETQ. The CDR3 runs to 16 residues. CDR3 in amino acids: CSSSLAPGGPSWEQYF. The CDR3 DNA reads TGCTCCAGCAGCTTGGCACCGGGAGGGCCCTCGTGGGAGCAGTACTTC.

This clonotype was seen many times. CDR3 protein: CASSQGPGSSYEQYF. The CDR3 bases are TGTGCCAGCAGCCAAGGCCCAGGGAGCTCCTACGAGCAGTACTTC. The rearrangement joins TRBV3-1 to TRBJ2-7; either TRBD1 or TRBD2 may supply D (5 bases each). The CDR3 consists of 15 residues. Trimming took off 1 base at V and 0 bases at J, with 10 bases between the two ends. CDR1 and CDR2 (germline): LGHDT, YNNKEL (reference sequence).

V and J are TRBV6-1 and TRBJ1-2, with no clear D. Germline V CDR1 and CDR2: MNHNS, SASEGT. The CDR3 runs to 17 residues. V was clipped by 5 bases and J by 4 bases, with 23 bases between them. DNA of the CDR3: TGTGCCAGCAGTCCTTGTTTGCCTTACGGAAAGGCCTATGGCTACACCTTC. As protein: CASSPCLPYGKAYGYTF.

This clonotype was counted a single time. With a much larger clone just one base away, this may be a read error. The rearrangement uses TRBV19 and TRBJ1-2; D call uncertain. The CDR3 extends over 13 amino acids. Per the germline V gene, CDR1 is LNHDA and CDR2 is SQIVND (reference sequence). V lost 3 bases, J lost 8 bases, and 13 bases lay in between. The CDR3 loop is CASSIGVMFGYTF. CDR3 coding DNA: TGTGCCAGTAGTATCGGGGTGATGTTCGGCTACACCTTC.